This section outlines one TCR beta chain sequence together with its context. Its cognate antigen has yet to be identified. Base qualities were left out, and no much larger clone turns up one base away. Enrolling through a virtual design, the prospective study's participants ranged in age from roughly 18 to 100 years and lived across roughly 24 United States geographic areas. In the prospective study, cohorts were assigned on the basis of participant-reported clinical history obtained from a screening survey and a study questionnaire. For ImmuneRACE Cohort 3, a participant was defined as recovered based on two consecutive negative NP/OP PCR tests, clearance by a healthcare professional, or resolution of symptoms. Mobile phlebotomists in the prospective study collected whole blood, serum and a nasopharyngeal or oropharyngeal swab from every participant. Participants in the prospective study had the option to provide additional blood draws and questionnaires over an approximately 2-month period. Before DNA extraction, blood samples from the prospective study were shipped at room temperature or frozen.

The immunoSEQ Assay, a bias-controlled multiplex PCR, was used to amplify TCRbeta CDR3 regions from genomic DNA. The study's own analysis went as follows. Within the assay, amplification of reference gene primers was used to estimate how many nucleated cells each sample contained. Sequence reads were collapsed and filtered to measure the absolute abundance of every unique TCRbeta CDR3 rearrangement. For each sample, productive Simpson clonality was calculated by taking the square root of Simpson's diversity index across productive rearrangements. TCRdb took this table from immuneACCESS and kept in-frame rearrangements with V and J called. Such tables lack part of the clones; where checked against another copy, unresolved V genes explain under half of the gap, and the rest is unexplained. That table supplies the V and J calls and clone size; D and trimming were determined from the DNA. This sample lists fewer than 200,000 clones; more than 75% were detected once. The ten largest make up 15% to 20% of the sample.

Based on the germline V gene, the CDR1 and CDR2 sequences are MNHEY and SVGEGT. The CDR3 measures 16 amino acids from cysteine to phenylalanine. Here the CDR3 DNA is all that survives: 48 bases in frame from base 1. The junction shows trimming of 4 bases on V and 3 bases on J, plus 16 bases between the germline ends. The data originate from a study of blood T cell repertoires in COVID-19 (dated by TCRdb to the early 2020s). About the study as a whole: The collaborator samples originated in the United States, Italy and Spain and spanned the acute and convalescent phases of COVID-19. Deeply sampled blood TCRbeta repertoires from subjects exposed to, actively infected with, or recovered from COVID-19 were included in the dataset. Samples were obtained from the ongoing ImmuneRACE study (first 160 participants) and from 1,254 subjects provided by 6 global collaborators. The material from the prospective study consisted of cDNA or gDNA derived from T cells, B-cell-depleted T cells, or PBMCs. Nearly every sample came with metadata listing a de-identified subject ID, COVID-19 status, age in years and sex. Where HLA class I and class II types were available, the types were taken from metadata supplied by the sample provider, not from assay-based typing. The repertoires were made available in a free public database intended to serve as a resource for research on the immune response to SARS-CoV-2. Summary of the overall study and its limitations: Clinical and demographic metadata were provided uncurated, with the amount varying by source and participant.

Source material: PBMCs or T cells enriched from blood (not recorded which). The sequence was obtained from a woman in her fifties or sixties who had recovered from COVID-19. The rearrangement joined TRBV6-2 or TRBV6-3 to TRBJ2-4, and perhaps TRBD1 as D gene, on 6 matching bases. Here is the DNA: TGTGCCAGCAGTTTGAACAGGGCCTCCATCAAAAACATTCAGTACTTC. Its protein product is CASSLNRASIKNIQYF.